The T cell receptor (beta chain) described here comes from a study of blood T cell repertoires in COVID-19 (TCRdb year 2020). In the study overall: Collaborator samples came from the United States, Italy and Spain and covered acute and convalescent phases of COVID-19. The prospective study material was composed of cDNA or gDNA derived from T cells, B-cell-depleted T cells, or PBMCs. Deeply sampled blood TCRbeta repertoires from subjects exposed to, actively infected with, or recovered from COVID-19 were included in the dataset. The repertoires were released in a freely available public database intended as a resource for research on the immune response to SARS-CoV-2. Samples came from the ongoing ImmuneRACE study (first 160 participants) plus 1,254 subjects from 6 global collaborators. Sample metadata almost always included a de-identified subject ID, COVID-19 status, age in years and sex. HLA class I and class II types, where available, came from metadata supplied by the sample provider rather than from assay-based typing.

The junction shows trimming of 2 bases on V and 0 bases on J, plus 9 bases between the germline ends. Including the terminal cysteine and phenylalanine, the CDR3 comprises 14 residues. The retained sequence is limited to the CDR3, 42 bases, with the frame set at the first base. CDR1 SGDLS and CDR2 YYNGEE were looked up in the germline V gene. Each collaborating institution followed its own protocols to collect whole blood in K2EDTA tubes. For TCRbeta analysis, collaborators shipped samples in one of three forms: frozen whole blood, isolated PBMCs, or DNA extracted from either of those sample types. Remarks on this clone: The antigen this receptor binds is unknown. No much larger clonotype is one base removed from it; base qualities were not supplied.

Overall results and qualifications from the work: How much clinical and demographic metadata was included differed by source and by participant, and the metadata was provided uncurated.

TCRbeta CDR3 regions were amplified from genomic DNA using the immunoSEQ Assay, a bias-controlled multiplex PCR. As for the original processing: The number of nucleated cells in each sample was estimated from the amplification of reference gene primers within the assay. To quantify the absolute abundance of each unique TCRbeta CDR3 rearrangement, sequence reads were collapsed and filtered. Productive Simpson clonality was computed per sample as the square root of Simpson's diversity index over productive rearrangements. In TCRdb, the immuneACCESS table is reduced to in-frame sequences with V and J assigned. These tables do not hold every clone; where another copy was compared, an unresolved V gene accounts for under half, and the others remain unexplained. Clone size and V and J calls were adopted from that table, with D and trimming inferred from the DNA. This sample comprises 57,000 or so clones, roughly four fifths of them detected only once. The leading ten clones occupy around a sixth of the sample.

The sample consisted of peripheral blood. This chain joins TRBV9 to TRBJ2-7, with the D segment identity uncertain. The TCR sequence derives from a man aged 55 to 70 with acute or convalescent COVID-19. The CDR3 loop reads CASSVDAVSYEQYF. The DNA reads as follows: TGTGCCAGCAGCGTCGATGCAGTCTCCTACGAGCAGTACTTC.